This TCR beta chain was recorded in a study of quantifying T cell responses using KT2 cells (dated by TCRdb to 2015 to 2018). Turning to the overall study: RNA was DNase-treated and reverse transcribed with TCR alpha and beta constant-region primers, mostly using SuperScript III. The efficiency of the T4 ligation step under optimum conditions was estimated to be greater than 9.5%. To prevent over-amplification, PCR2 was performed as a SYBR Green qPCR and halted at a predetermined fluorescence threshold. On the study overall, not on this receptor specifically: Counts of KT2 alpha and beta sequences scaled linearly with input KT2 cell number over several orders of magnitude. Saturation was seen in the detection of KT2 sequences when very high numbers of KT2 cells were spiked in. KT2 sequences were detected down to the lowest spike-in tested, which was about one KT2 cell per 100,000 PBMC. No side-by-side comparison between this pipeline and other TCR sequencing techniques was included in the study.

The library came from UMI-ligation and nested PCR. A single-stranded oligonucleotide carrying the Illumina SP2 sequence and a UMI was ligated to the cDNA 3' end using T4 RNA ligase 1. PCR1 used approximately 4 cycles (98 degrees C 15 s, 69 degrees C 30 s, 72 degrees C 40 s), and the beta primer was an equimolar mix of RC1.1 and RC1.2 that covered TRBC1 and TRBC2. From PCR2 onward, TCR alpha and beta chains were processed separately, with sample indices and Illumina adaptors added. The UMI comprised 12 random nucleotides, as two hexamers separated by a spacer, placed after an 8-base spacer. Libraries were sequenced on an Illumina MiSeq with v2 2x251 paired-end chemistry, typically 12 samples per run. PhiX DNA was added at 5-7% to each sequencing library so that diversity was increased. The source study handled its data this way. The raw reads were converted into FASTQ with bcl2fastq and then demultiplexed by dual indices with Demultiplexor. Decombinator assigned V and J genes by tag matching, allowing a single base-pair mismatch. Collapsinator used UMIs to correct both sequencing errors and frequency errors arising from PCR heterogeneity. CDR3Translator converted Decombinator identifiers to nucleotide sequence, translated to amino acids, and extracted CDR3 using C- and N-terminal motifs. Each distinct KT2 TCR was counted as a cluster of KT2 sequences sharing one unique molecular identifier. Using fastp at Q25 and MiXCR, TCRdb reprocessed the public reads and kept productive beta chains. Rows with a matching CDR3 protein are joined into one entry that keeps the most common DNA and genes. These V and J calls are TCRdb output, not the study's own analysis. This sample gives 45,000 to 65,000 distinct CDR3 sequences in total; more than 9% of them show up just once. The top ten clones comprise approximately 9.4% of the sample.

To test the sensitivity and accuracy of the pipeline, known numbers of KT2, a T cell clone whose TCR had already been sequenced, were spiked into unfractionated PBMC. A range of KT2-to-PBMC ratios was set up by mixing KT2 cells into a fixed number of PBMC. Looking up the germline V gene yields CDR1 MGHDK and CDR2 SYGVNS. For this chain, trimming is 2 bases at the V end and 4 bases at the J end, and the number of junction bases without a gene match is 7. Including cysteine and phenylalanine, the CDR3 has 16 amino acids. The entry retains the CDR3 DNA only, 48 bases that are in frame from base 1. There are many counts of this clonotype. No cognate antigen has been identified for it. No quality values exist for individual bases; no much larger clone is one base distant.

The sequence was obtained from a human donor. Rearrangement joined TRBV25-1 to TRBJ2-1; TRBD1 fits 8 bases in the junction. Material: PBMCs spiked with cells of the T cell clone KT2. The nucleotides are TGTGCCAGCAGTGAAATCACAGGGGGTAATTACAATGAGCAGTTCTTC. Translated, it reads CASSEITGGNYNEQFF.